This T cell receptor (beta chain) was profiled in a study of control samples from healthy donors and cancer patients. Germline-derived CDR1 and CDR2 are MGHDK and SYGVNS. V was clipped by 2 bases and J by 1 base, with 5 bases between them. The CDR3 loop spans 13 amino acids. Sequencing used immunoSEQ multiplex PCR; TCRdb keeps in-frame clones, though not all of them. Among under 30,000 clones listed, roughly 85% were seen once. Sequenced input: PBMCs. This sequence originates from a woman in her sixties with head and neck cancer. The chain has TRBV25-1 and TRBJ1-1; no clear D gene. The CDR3 coding sequence is TGTGCCAGCAGTGAACTAGGGAACACTGAAGCTTTCTTT. Translating gives CASSELGNTEAFF. The entire variable domain, with the rest obtained from reference TRBV25-1 and TRBJ1-1, is as follows: EADIYQTPRYLVIGTGKKITLECSQTMGHDKMYWYQQDPGMELHLIHYSYGVNSTEKGDLSSESTVSRIRTEHFPLTLESARPSHTSQYLCASSELGNTEAFFGQGTRLTVV.